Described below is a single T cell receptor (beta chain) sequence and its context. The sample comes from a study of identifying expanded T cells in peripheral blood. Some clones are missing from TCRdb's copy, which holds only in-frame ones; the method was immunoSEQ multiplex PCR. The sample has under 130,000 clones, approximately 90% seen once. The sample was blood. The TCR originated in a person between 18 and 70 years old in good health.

This CDR3 reads CASSLSLVGEQYF. In DNA, the CDR3 is TGTGCCAGCAGCCTCTCCTTGGTGGGGGAGCAGTACTTC. V is TRBV11-2 and J is TRBJ2-7; D is unclear. Trimming cost V 5 bases and J 7 bases, with 15 bases left between them. Germline V gives CDR1 SGHAT, CDR2 FQNNGV. CDR3 length: 13 residues.